What follows describes a single T cell receptor (beta chain). Its specific antigen is unknown. No base quality information exists; no much larger clone differs at one position. This entry comes from a study of T cell changes during pregnancy in multiple sclerosis (dated by TCRdb to the late 2010s). Looking at the study overall: The study examined how the T cell repertoire changed over the course of pregnancy in women with multiple sclerosis.

Trimming costs V 1 base and J 6 bases, and their ends lie 18 bases apart. The CDR1 and CDR2 encoded by the germline V gene are MGHRA and YSYEKL. The CDR3 goes from the cysteine to the phenylalanine over 17 residues. The read is trimmed to its CDR3 DNA, 51 bases read in frame from base 1. Library construction relied on the immunoSEQ multiplex PCR assay. This immuneACCESS table, as held by TCRdb, lists in-frame sequences with V and J called but not all clones. Of the missing ones, under half trace to an unresolved V gene in checked studies; the others have no known cause. In all, the sample holds 84,000 or so clones, and 94% of those were seen once. Of the sample, about 2.3% falls within the top ten clones.

The sequence is built from TRBV4-1 and TRBJ1-4; TRBD1 is perhaps the D gene, given 5 matching bases. The sequences come from peripheral blood, collected in the third trimester of pregnancy. The clonotype was recovered from a female donor with multiple sclerosis, enrolled in a pregnancy study. At the DNA level, the sequence is TGCGCCAGCAGCCAAGTGCCTGCCGGGACTAGAGATGAAAAACTGTTTTTT. This encodes CASSQVPAGTRDEKLFF.